Following are 17 T cell receptor beta chains from one sample sequenced in a study of T cells in localized non-small cell lung cancer. The assay was immunoSEQ multiplex PCR, and TCRdb's table has in-frame clones only and misses some. Of under 100,000 clones listed, 88% are singletons. The sequencing used peripheral blood, collected before any cancer treatment. The receptors shown here come from a woman between 40 and 69 years old with stage I squamous cell lung carcinoma.

The rearrangement links TRBV6-5 to TRBJ1-5, with 7 bases fitting TRBD1. The ends lost 5 bases at V and 2 bases at J; junction bases unmatched: 6. The CDR3 is 15 amino acids. The V gene's germline CDR1 is MNHEY and CDR2 SVGAGI. The CDR3 region has the DNA TGTGCCAGCAGTATCCACAGGGGCGGCAATCAGCCCCAGCATTTT. Protein sequence: CASSIHRGGNQPQHF.

V is TRBV5-1 and J is TRBJ2-7; D is uncertain. Germline loops: CDR1 SGHRS, CDR2 YFSETQ. The V and J ends lost 0 bases and 3 bases respectively, with 4 bases between them. The CDR3 consists of 12 residues. The chain's CDR3 is CASSLESYEQYF. CDR3 DNA sequence: TGCGCCAGCAGCTTGGAGAGCTACGAGCAGTACTTC.

V usage is TRBV15 and J usage is TRBJ1-3; D remains unclear. The CDR3 runs 12 residues. Trimming cost V 0 bases and J 7 bases, with 4 bases left between them. The germline V gene has CDR1 LNHNV and CDR2 YYDKDF (reference sequence). The CDR3 is CATSRDRNTIYF. The CDR3 DNA follows: TGTGCCACCAGCAGAGATCGGAACACCATATATTTT.

The V call is TRBV6-5, the J call TRBJ2-2; D not resolved. CDR1 and CDR2 from the germline V gene are MNHEY and SVGAGI. V was pared by 0 bases and J by 6 bases, with 2 bases between. The CDR3 spans 12 residues. In DNA, the CDR3 is TGTGCCAGCAGTTACTCGCCCGGGGAGCTGTTTTTT. It codes for CASSYSPGELFF.

V gene TRBV2 combines with J gene TRBJ2-7, with D possibly matching TRBD1 (5 bases). The CDR3 has 12 amino acids. CDR1 and CDR2 (germline): SNHLY, FYNNEI. The V gene lost 4 bases and the J gene lost 3 bases, with 7 bases spanning the gap. The DNA of the CDR3 is TGTGCCAGCAGTGGGACATACTACGAGCAGTACTTC. Translation: CASSGTYYEQYF.

The V and J genes are TRBV7-8 and TRBJ1-2; D is unresolved. V was shortened by 6 bases and J by 8 bases, with 10 bases between the two germline ends. Germline lookup yields CDR1 SGHVS and CDR2 FQNEAQ. The CDR3 is 11 amino acids. CDR3 protein: CASSYSGGYTF. The DNA of the CDR3 is TGTGCCAGCAGTTACAGTGGGGGCTACACCTTC.

This chain uses TRBV29-1 with TRBJ1-2; 10 bases align to TRBD1. This CDR3 spans 16 amino acids. CDR1 is SQVTM, CDR2 ANQGSEA, per germline. J lost 4 bases, V lost 6 bases, and 14 bases had no gene match. CDR3 in DNA: TGCAGCGTAGACCTGGCGGGACAGGGGACAACCTATGGCTACACCTTC. It translates to CSVDLAGQGTTYGYTF.

V is TRBV5-1 and J is TRBJ2-3; D remains unclear. CDR1 and CDR2 from the germline V gene are SGHRS and YFSETQ. The CDR3 runs 13 residues. V lost 1 base and J lost 4, with 7 bases in between. The CDR3 sequence is CASSLRRSDTQYF. CDR3 nucleotide sequence: TGCGCCAGCAGCTTGCGAAGGTCAGATACGCAGTATTTT.

The V call is TRBV6-1, the J call TRBJ1-5; TRBD1 matches 10 bases. This CDR3 spans 15 amino acids. The trim removed 5 bases at V and 8 bases at J, leaving 9 bases unmatched. The germline CDR1 and CDR2 sequences are MNHNS and SASEGT. The CDR3 DNA reads as TGTGCCAGCAGTCCGTGGGGACAGGGGCCTGAGCCCCAGCATTTT. Its protein product is CASSPWGQGPEPQHF.

This clone was observed a single time. V and J are TRBV9 and TRBJ2-6; possible D gene TRBD2, 5 bases. Germline V CDR1 and CDR2: SGDLS, YYNGEE. V lost 4 bases and J 0 bases, leaving 14 bases between the germline ends. The length of the CDR3 is 17 residues. CDR3: CASSPRAEGSGANVLTF. In DNA form, the CDR3 reads TGTGCCAGCAGCCCCCGGGCAGAGGGCTCTGGGGCCAACGTCCTGACTTTC.

The chain combines TRBV29-1 with TRBJ1-4; possible D gene TRBD1, 6 bases. Germline lookup yields CDR1 SQVTM and CDR2 ANQGSEA. The CDR3 has 12 amino acids. V shed 5 bases and J shed 5 bases, with 9 bases lying between them. CDR3 protein: CSVRTVNEKLFF. Written as DNA, the CDR3 is TGCAGCGTTCGGACAGTGAATGAAAAACTGTTTTTT. Full variable domain (missing parts from reference TRBV29-1 and TRBJ1-4): SAVISQKPSRDICQRGTSLTIQCQVDSQVTMMFWYRQQPGQSLTLIATANQGSEATYESGFVIDKFPISRPNLTFSTLTVSNMSPEDSSIYLCSVRTVNEKLFFGSGTQLSVL.

This chain links TRBV2 with TRBJ1-4; D remains ambiguous. The CDR3 covers 14 residues. Germline V CDR1 and CDR2: SNHLY, FYNNEI. Deletions cut 3 bases from V and 4 bases from J, with 9 bases between. As DNA, the CDR3 is TGTGCCAGCAGTGAGACTCCTCTTAATGAAAAACTGTTTTTT. It yields the protein CASSETPLNEKLFF.

This clone appeared a single time. The chain employs TRBV12-1 and TRBJ2-1; the table gives TRBD1 as D, unverified against the DNA. TRBV12-1 is an annotated pseudogene. CDR3 size: 14 residues. For the CDR3, the DNA is TGTGCCAGCAGCTTCTCGGACAGGGGGACTGAGCAGTTCTTC. This sequence encodes CASSFSDRGTEQFF.

The CDR3 spells CASSQTGRVTEAFF. The CDR3 region has the DNA TGTGCCAGCTCGCAGACAGGGCGGGTTACTGAAGCTTTCTTT. The chain employs TRBV27 and TRBJ1-1, with 7 bases identical to TRBD1. Germline V gene sequence: CDR1 MNHEY, CDR2 SMNVEV (reference sequence). V gave up 8 bases and J gave up 5 bases; unmatched junction bases: 11. The CDR3 covers 14 residues.

This clone was seen a handful of times. J is TRBJ2-3 and V is TRBV10-3; D is uncertain. The length of the CDR3 is 12 residues. The V end was cut by 5 bases, the J end by 6 bases, with 9 bases between. The germline CDR1 and CDR2 sequences are ENHRY and SYGVKD. Here the CDR3 DNA reads TGTGCCATCAGTCCCGACCCCGATACGCAGTATTTT. Protein: CAISPDPDTQYF.

The rearrangement uses TRBV5-1 and TRBJ1-1; possible D gene TRBD1, 5 bases. The CDR3 has 13 residues. Germline V CDR1 and CDR2: SGHRS, YFSETQ. The ends were cut back, 7 bases at V and 1 base at J, with 11 bases in the middle. In DNA, the CDR3 is TGCGCCAGCCGTCAGGGAGAGAACACTGAAGCTTTCTTT. Amino acid sequence: CASRQGENTEAFF.

The J gene is TRBJ2-1, the V gene TRBV4-2, with unresolved D. Deletions cut 3 bases from V and 5 bases from J, with 8 bases between. The CDR3 is 13 amino acids. From germline, CDR1 is LGHNA and CDR2 YNFKEQ. CDR3 DNA: TGTGCCAGCAGCCACCCCGACCACAATGAGCAGTTCTTC. It is translated as CASSHPDHNEQFF.